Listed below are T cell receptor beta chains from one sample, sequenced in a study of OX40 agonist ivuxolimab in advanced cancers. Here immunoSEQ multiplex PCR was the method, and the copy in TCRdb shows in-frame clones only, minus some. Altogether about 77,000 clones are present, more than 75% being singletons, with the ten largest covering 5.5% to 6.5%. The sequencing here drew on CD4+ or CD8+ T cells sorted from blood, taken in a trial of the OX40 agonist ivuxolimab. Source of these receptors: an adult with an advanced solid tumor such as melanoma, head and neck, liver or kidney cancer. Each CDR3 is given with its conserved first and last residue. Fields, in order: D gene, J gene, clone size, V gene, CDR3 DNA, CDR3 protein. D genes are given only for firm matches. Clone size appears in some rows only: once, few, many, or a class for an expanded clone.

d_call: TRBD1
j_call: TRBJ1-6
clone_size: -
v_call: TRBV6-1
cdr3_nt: TGTGCCAGCAGGGGACAGATTAATTCACCCCTCCACTTT
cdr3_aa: CASRGQINSPLHF

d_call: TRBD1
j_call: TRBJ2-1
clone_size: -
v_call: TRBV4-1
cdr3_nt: TGCGCCAGCAGTGCATGGGACAGGGGCTACAATGAGCAGTTCTTC
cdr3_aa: CASSAWDRGYNEQFF

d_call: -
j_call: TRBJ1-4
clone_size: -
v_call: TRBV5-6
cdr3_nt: TGTGCCAGCAGACGAGGGCGTAATGAAAAACTGTTTTTT
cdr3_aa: CASRRGRNEKLFF

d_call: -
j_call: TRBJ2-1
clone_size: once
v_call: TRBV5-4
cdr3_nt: TGTGCCAGCAGCTTGGATCCGCGAAGTTACAATGAGCAGTTCTTC
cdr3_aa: CASSLDPRSYNEQFF

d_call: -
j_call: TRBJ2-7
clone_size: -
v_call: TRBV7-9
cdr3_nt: TGTGCCAGCAGCCCACACGAGCAGTACTTC
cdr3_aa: CASSPHEQYF

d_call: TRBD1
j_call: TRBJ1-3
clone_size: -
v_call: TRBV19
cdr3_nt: TGTGCCAGTAGTACGGACAGGGGCAGTGGAAACACCATATATTTT
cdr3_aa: CASSTDRGSGNTIYF

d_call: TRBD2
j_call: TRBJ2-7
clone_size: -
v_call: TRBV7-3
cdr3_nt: TGTGCCAGCAGCAAGGGACTAGCGGGAGAGACCTACGAGCAGTACTTC
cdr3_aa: CASSKGLAGETYEQYF

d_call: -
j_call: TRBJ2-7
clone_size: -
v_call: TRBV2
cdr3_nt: TGTGCCAGCCGGTCCCCAGGGGAGGCCGCCTACGAGCAGTACTTC
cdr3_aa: CASRSPGEAAYEQYF

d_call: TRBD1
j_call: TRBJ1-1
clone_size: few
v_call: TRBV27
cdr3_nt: TGTGCCAGCAGCCCCTTTCGGGACAGCCAAGCCATGAACACTGAAGCTTTCTTT
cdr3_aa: CASSPFRDSQAMNTEAFF

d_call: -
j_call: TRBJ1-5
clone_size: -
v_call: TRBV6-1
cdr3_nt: TGTGCCAGCAGTGAAGGCAGTAGCAATCAGCCCCAGCATTTT
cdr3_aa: CASSEGSSNQPQHF

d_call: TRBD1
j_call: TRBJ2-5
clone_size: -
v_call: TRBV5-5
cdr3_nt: TGTGCCAGCAGCTTGGGGGTCATCGGACAGGTATCAGAGACCCAGTACTTC
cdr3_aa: CASSLGVIGQVSETQYF

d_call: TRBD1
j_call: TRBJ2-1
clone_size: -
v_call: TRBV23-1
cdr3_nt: TGCGCCAGCAGTCACGTCTCCAGACAGGGAAGGATCTACAATGAGCAGTTCTTC
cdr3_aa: CASSHVSRQGRIYNEQFF

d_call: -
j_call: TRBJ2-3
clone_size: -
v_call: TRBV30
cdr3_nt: TGTGCCTGGAGTGTACAGGTCTTGAGTCGGGCGGGGGCCCTACTCCACACAGATACGCAGTATTTT
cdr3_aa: CAWSVQVLSRAGALLHTDTQYF

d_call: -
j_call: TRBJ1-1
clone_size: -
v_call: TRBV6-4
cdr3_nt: TGTGCCAGCAGTGATATGTCAGGCACCCTGAACACTGAAGCTTTCTTT
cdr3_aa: CASSDMSGTLNTEAFF

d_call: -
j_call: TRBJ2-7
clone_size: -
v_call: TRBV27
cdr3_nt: TGTGCCAGCCGCTACGGCGCAGCCTCCTACGAGCAGTACTTC
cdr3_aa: CASRYGAASYEQYF

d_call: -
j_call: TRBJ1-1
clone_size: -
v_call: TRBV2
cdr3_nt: TGTGCCAGCAGTGAACTCGGTGGAACTGAAGCTTTCTTT
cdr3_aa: CASSELGGTEAFF

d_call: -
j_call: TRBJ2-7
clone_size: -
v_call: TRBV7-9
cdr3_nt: TGTGCCAGCAGCTCCAATCGGTTCGAACCCTCCTACGAGCAGTACTTC
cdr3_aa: CASSSNRFEPSYEQYF

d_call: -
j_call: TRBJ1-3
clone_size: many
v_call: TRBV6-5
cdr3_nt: TGTGCCAGCAGCTCCGGGTTCTCTGGAAACACCATATATTTT
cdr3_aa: CASSSGFSGNTIYF

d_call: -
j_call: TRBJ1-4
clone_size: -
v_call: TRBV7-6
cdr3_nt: TGTGCCAGCAGCTTAACGACAGGAGTTAATGAAAAACTGTTTTTT
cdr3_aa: CASSLTTGVNEKLFF

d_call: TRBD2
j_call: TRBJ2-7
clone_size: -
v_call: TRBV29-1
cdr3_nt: TGCAGCGTCTCCTCCAGCGGGGAAAAGCAGTACTTC
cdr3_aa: CSVSSSGEKQYF

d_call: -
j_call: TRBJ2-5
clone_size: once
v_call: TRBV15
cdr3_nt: TGTGCCACCAGCAGAGATCTGGTCGAGGAGACCCAGTACTTC
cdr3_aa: CATSRDLVEETQYF

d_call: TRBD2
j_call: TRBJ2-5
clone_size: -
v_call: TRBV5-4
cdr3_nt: TGTGCCAGCAGCTTAGGAGCGGGGGAAGAGACCCAGTACTTC
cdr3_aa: CASSLGAGEETQYF